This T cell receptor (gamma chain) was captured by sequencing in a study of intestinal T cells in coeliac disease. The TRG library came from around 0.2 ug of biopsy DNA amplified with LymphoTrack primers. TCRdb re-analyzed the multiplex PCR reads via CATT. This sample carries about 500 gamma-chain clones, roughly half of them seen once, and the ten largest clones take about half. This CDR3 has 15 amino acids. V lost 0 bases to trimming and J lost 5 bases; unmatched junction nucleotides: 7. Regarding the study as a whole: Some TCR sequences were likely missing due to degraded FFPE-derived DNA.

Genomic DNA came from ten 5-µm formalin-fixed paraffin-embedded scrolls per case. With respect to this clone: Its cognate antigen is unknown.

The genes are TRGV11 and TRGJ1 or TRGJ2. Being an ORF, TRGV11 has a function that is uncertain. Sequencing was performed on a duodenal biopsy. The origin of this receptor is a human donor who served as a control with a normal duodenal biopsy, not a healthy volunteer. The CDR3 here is CACWIRHDGDYKKLF. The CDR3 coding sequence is TGTGCCTGCTGGATTAGGCACGATGGCGATTATAAGAAACTCTTT.